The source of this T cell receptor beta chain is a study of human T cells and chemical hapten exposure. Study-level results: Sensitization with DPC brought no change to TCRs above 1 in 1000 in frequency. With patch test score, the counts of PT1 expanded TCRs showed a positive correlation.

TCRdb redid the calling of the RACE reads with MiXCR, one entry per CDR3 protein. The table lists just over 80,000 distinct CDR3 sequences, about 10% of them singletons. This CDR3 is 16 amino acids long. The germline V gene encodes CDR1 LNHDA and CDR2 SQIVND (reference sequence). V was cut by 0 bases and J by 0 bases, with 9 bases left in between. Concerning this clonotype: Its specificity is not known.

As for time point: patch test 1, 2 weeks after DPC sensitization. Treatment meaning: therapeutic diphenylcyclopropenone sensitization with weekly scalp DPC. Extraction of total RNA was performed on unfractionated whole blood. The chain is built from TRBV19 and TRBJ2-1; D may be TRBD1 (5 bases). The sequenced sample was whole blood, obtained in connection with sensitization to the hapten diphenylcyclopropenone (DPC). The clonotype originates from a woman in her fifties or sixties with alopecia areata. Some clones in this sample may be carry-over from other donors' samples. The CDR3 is CASSIEGASSYNEQFF. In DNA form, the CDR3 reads TGTGCCAGTAGTATAGAAGGGGCGTCCTCCTACAATGAGCAGTTCTTC.